This paragraph reports one T cell receptor beta chain. The sample's treatment: oral pan-JAK inhibitor, 5-10 mg twice daily. Investigators isolated RNA and reverse transcribed it into cDNA to act as the sequencing template. Assay used: immunoSEQ multiplex PCR; TCRdb lists only in-frame clones, some missing. The table lists around 180,000 clones, approximately 67% of them singletons. Germline V gene data show CDR1 as LNHDA and CDR2 as SQIVND (reference sequence). V lost 6 bases and J 4 bases, leaving 16 bases between the germline ends. This CDR3 contains 14 residues. These data belong to a study of CD8+ T cells in alopecia areata. About the research overall: Administration of oral tofacitinib to treated patients was at 5 to 10 mg twice daily.

The input for sequencing was CD4+ T cells sorted from blood, taken around week 49, from a patient treated with tofacitinib. J is TRBJ2-7 and V is TRBV19, with a weak D call TRBD1 (5 bases). This receptor was taken from a human donor with alopecia areata. The CDR3: CASSPDQGRYEQYF. CDR3 nucleotide sequence: TGTGCCAGTAGCCCGGATCAGGGAAGGTACGAGCAGTACTTC.